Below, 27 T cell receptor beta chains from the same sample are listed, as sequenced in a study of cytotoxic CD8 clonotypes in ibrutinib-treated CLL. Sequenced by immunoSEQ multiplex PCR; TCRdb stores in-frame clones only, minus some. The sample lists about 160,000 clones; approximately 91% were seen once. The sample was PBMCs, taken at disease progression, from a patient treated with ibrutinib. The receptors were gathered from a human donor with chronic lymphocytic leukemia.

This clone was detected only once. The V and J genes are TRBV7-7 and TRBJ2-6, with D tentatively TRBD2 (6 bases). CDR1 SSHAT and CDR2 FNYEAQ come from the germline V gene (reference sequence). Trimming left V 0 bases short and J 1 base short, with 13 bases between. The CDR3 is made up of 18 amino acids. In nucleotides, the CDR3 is TGTGCCAGCAGCTTAGCGCCTACTAGCTTATCTGGGGCCAACGTCCTGACTTTC. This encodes CASSLAPTSLSGANVLTF.

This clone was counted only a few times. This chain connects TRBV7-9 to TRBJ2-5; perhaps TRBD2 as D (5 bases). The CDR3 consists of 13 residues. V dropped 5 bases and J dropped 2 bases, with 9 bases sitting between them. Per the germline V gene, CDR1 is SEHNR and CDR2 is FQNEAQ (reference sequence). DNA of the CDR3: TGTGCCAGCAGCCCCCCGGGACAAGAGACCCAGTACTTC. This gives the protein CASSPPGQETQYF.

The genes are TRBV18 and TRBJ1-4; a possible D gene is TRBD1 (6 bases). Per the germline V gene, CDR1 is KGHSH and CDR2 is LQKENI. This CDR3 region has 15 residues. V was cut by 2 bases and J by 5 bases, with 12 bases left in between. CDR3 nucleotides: TGTGCCAGCTCACCAACCCGGGACACCAATGAAAAACTGTTTTTT. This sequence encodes CASSPTRDTNEKLFF.

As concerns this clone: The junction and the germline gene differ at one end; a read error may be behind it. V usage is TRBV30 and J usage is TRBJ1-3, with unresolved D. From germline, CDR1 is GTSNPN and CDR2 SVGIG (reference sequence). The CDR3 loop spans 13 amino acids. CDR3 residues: CAWSYGSRNTIYF. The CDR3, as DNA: TGTGCCTGGAGTTACGGCTCTCGAAACACCATATATTTT.

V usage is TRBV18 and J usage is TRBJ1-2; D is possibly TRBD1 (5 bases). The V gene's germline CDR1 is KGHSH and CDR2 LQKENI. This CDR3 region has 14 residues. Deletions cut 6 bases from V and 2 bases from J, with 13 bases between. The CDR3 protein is CASSTTGVNYGYTF. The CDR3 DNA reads TGTGCCAGCTCGACCACAGGAGTGAACTATGGCTACACCTTC.

Here the CDR3 reads CASSVRGADRSIYF. CDR3 sequence (DNA): TGTGCCAGCAGTGTTCGGGGGGCAGATCGTTCCATATATTTT. The chain carries TRBV2 and TRBJ1-3; tentatively, D is TRBD1 (6 bases). V was clipped by 4 bases and J by 11 bases, with 18 bases between them. Germline loops: CDR1 SNHLY, CDR2 FYNNEI. The CDR3 has 14 amino acids. The whole variable domain, remainder taken from reference TRBV2 and TRBJ1-3, is EPEVTQTPSHQVTQMGQEVILRCVPISNHLYFYWYRQILGQKVEFLVSFYNNEISEKSEIFDDQFSVERPDGSNFTLKIRSTKLEDSAMYFCASSVRGADRSIYFGEGSWLTVV.

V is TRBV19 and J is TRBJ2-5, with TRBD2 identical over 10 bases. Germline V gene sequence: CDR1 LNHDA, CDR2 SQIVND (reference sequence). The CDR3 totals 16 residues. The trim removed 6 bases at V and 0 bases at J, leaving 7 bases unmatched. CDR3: CASSPLAGAYQETQYF. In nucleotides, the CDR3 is TGTGCCAGTAGCCCCCTAGCGGGGGCGTACCAAGAGACCCAGTACTTC. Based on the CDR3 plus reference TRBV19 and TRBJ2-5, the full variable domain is DGGITQSPKYLFRKEGQNVTLSCEQNLNHDAMYWYRQDPGQGLRLIYYSQIVNDFQKGDIAEGYSVSREKKESFPLTVTSAQKNPTAFYLCASSPLAGAYQETQYFGPGTRLLVL.

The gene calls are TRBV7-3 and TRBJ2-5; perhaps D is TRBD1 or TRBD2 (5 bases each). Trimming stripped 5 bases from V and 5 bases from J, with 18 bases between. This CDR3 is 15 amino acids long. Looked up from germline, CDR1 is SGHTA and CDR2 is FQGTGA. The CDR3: CASSPVGRYSETQYF. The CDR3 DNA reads TGTGCCAGCAGCCCGGTGGGACGGTATTCGGAGACCCAGTACTTC.

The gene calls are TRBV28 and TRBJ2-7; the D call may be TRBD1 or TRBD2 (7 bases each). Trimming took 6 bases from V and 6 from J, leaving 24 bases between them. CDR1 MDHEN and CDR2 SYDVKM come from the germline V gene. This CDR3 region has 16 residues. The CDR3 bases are TGTGCCAGCAGGCCCCAGGGAGGGGGCTTCCTCTCCGAGCAGTACTTC. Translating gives CASRPQGGGFLSEQYF.

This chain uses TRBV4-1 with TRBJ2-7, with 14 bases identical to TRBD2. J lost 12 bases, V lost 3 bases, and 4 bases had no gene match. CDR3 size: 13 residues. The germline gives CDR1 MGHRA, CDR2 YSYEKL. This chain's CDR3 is CASSQGLAGVRYF. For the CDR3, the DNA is TGCGCCAGCAGCCAGGGACTAGCGGGAGTAAGGTACTTC.

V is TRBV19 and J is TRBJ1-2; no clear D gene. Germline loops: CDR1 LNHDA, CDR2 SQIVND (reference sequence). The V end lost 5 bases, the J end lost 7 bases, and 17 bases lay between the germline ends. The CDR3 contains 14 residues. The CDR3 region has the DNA TGTGCCAGTAGTTTAATCCCTGCCGGTGGTGGCTACACCTTC. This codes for CASSLIPAGGGYTF. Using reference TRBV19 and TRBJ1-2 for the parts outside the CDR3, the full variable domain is DGGITQSPKYLFRKEGQNVTLSCEQNLNHDAMYWYRQDPGQGLRLIYYSQIVNDFQKGDIAEGYSVSREKKESFPLTVTSAQKNPTAFYLCASSLIPAGGGYTFGSGTRLTVV.

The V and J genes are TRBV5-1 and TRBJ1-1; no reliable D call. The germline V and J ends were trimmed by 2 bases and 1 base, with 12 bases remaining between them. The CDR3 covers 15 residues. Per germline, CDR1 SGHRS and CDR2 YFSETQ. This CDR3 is CASSFSWAANTEAFF. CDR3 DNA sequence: TGCGCCAGCAGCTTTTCATGGGCGGCGAACACTGAAGCTTTCTTT.

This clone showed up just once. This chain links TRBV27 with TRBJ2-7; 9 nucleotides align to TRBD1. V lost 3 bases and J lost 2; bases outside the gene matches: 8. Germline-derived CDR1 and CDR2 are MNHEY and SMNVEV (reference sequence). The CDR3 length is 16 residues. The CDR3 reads CASSFVTGGKTYEQYF. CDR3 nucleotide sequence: TGTGCCAGCAGTTTCGTGACAGGGGGAAAAACCTACGAGCAGTACTTC.

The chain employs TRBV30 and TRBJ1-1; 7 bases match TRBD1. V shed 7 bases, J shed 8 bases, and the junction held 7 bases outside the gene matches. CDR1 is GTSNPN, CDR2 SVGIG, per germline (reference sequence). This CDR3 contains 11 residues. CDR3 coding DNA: TGTGCCTTCTACAGGGGTAAGGAAGCTTTCTTT. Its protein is CAFYRGKEAFF. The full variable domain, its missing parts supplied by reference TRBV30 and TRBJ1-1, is SQTIHQWPATLVQPVGSPLSLECTVEGTSNPNLYWYRQAAGRGLQLLFYSVGIGQISSEVPQNLSASRPQDRQFILSSKKLLLSDSGFYLCAFYRGKEAFFGQGTRLTVV.

CDR3 loop: CASSKTGEGTQYF. Written as DNA, the CDR3 is TGTGCCAGCAGTAAGACGGGGGAAGGGACCCAGTACTTC. The chain couples TRBV6-1 to TRBJ2-5; tentatively, D is TRBD2 (6 bases). With 5 bases removed from V and 7 bases from J, the gap between germline ends came to 14 bases. The CDR3 has 13 amino acids. The germline CDR1 and CDR2 sequences are MNHNS and SASEGT.

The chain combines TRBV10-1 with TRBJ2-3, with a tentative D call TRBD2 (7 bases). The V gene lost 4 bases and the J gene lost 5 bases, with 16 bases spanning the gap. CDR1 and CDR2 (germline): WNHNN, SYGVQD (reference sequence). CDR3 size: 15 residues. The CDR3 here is CASSVGGGPVDTQYF. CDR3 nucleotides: TGCGCCAGCAGTGTAGGGGGAGGGCCGGTAGATACGCAGTATTTT.

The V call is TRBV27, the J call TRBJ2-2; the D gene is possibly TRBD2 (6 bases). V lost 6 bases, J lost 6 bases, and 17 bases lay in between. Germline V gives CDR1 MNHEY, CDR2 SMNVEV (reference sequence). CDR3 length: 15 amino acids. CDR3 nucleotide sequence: TGTGCCAGCAGGGTGCTCGGCGGGACGGCCGGGGAGCTGTTTTTT. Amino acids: CASRVLGGTAGELFF.

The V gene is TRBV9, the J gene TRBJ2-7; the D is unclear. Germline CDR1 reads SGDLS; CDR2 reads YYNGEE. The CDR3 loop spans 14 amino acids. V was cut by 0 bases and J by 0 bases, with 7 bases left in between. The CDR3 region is CASSVGSLSYEQYF. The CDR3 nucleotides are TGTGCCAGCAGCGTAGGTTCCCTCTCCTACGAGCAGTACTTC.

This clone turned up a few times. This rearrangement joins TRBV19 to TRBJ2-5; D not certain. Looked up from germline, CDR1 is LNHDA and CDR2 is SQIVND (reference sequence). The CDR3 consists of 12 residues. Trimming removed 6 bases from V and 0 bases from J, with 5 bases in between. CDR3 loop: CASSQHQETQYF. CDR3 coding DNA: TGTGCCAGTAGCCAACACCAAGAGACCCAGTACTTC.

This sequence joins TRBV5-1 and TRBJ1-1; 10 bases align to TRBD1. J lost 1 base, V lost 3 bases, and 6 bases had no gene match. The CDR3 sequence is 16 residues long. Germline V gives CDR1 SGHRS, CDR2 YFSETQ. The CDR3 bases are TGCGCCAGCAGCTGGGGGACAGGGGCCCAGAACACTGAAGCTTTCTTT. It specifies CASSWGTGAQNTEAFF.

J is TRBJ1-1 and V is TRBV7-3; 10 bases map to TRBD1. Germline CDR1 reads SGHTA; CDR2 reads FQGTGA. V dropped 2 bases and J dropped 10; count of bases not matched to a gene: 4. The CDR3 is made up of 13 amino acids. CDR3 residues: CASSLGTGVTAFF. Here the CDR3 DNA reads TGTGCCAGCAGCTTAGGGACAGGGGTTACAGCTTTCTTT.

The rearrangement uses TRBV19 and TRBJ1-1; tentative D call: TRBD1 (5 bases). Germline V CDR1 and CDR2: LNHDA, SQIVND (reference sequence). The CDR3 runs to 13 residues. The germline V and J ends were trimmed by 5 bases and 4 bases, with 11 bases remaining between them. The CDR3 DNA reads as TGTGCCAGTAGTCGCCCAGGGCCCACTGAAGCTTTCTTT. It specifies CASSRPGPTEAFF.

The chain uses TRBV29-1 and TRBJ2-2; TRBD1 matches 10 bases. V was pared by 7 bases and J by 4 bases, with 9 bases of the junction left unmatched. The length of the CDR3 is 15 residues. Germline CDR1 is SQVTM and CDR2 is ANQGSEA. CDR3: CSGKTDRGSTGELFF. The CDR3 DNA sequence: TGCAGCGGTAAGACGGACAGGGGGTCCACCGGGGAGCTGTTTTTT.

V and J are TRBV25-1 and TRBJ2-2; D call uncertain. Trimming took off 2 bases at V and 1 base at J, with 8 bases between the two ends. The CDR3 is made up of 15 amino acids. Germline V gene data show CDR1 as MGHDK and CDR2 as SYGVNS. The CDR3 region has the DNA TGTGCCAGCAGTGAAAGTCCAGGGAACACCGGGGAGCTGTTTTTT. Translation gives CASSESPGNTGELFF.

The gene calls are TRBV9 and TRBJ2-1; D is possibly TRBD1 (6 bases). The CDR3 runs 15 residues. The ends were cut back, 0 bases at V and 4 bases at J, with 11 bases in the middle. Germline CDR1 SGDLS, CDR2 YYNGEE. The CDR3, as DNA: TGTGCCAGCAGCGTAGAGCAGGGGCTATACAATGAGCAGTTCTTC. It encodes CASSVEQGLYNEQFF.

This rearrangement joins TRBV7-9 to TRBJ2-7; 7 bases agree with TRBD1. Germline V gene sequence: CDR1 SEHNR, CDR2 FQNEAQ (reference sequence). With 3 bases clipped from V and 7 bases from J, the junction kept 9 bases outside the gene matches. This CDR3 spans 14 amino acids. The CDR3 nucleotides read TGTGCCAGCAGCTTGGCTCAGACAGGGAGAGAGCAGTACTTC. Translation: CASSLAQTGREQYF.

CDR3 nucleotides: TGTGCCAGTAGTGCCCGACAGGGGCTCAACACCGGGGAGCTGTTTTTT. Encoded protein: CASSARQGLNTGELFF. J is TRBJ2-2 and V is TRBV19, with 8 bases that match TRBD1. Per the germline V gene, CDR1 is LNHDA and CDR2 is SQIVND (reference sequence). The CDR3 runs to 16 residues. Trimming at V came to 5 bases and at J to 2 bases, leaving 7 bases not matched to a gene.